The 8 T cell receptor beta chains below were found in one sample sequenced in a study of T cell clonality in common variable immunodeficiency. The data were produced by immunoSEQ multiplex PCR, yet TCRdb's version contains in-frame clones alone and is incomplete. Observed in the sample are tens of thousands of clones, none of them singletons. The sequenced material came from peripheral blood mononuclear cells. These receptors all stem from a person aged 18 to 75 in good health.

The table lists this clone with many counts. The CDR3 region is CASSWVTSGNEQFF. CDR3 bases read: TGTGCCAGCAGTTGGGTGACTAGTGGCAATGAG. J is TRBJ2-1 and V is TRBV7-2; D might be TRBD2 (6 bases). The read halts 3 residues ahead of the CDR3 end, with the missing end drawn from the germline J gene. The CDR3 extends over 14 amino acids. CDR1 is SGHTA and CDR2 is FQGNSA in the germline V gene. V lost 6 bases, J lost 6 bases, and 15 bases lay in between.

This clone was observed at least ten times. The CDR3 extends 3 residues past the end of the read, so its final part is completed from the germline J gene. This chain links TRBV20-1 with TRBJ2-4; TRBD2 agrees at 10 bases. The CDR3 totals 17 residues. Unmatched junction bases numbered 11, after V lost 1 base and J lost 5 bases. Germline CDR1 is DFQATT and CDR2 is SNEGSKA (reference sequence). The CDR3 bases that were read are TGCAGTGCTAGAGTCCTAAGAACTAGCGGGATGCAAAACATT. Translation: CSARVLRTSGMQNI. The whole CDR3 is CSARVLRTSGMQNIQYF.

This clone was counted at least ten times. The CDR3 end lies 3 residues beyond the end of the read and is filled in from the germline J gene. This rearrangement joins TRBV7-9 to TRBJ1-2; D remains ambiguous. CDR1 is SEHNR and CDR2 is FQNEAQ in the germline V gene (reference sequence). Trimming removed 11 bases from V and 0 bases from J, with 13 bases in between. The CDR3 covers 13 residues. The sequenced part of the CDR3 DNA is TGTGCCCCCAGAGCGCCAGCTAACTATGGC. Its translation: CAPRAPANYG. The full CDR3 protein reads CAPRAPANYGYTF.

This clone came up many times. The read ends 3 residues early relative to the CDR3; the germline J gene fills the gap. This chain uses TRBV20-1 with TRBJ2-5; TRBD2 might be the D (5 bases). The germline CDR1 and CDR2 sequences are DFQATT and SNEGSKA (reference sequence). There are 13 residues in the CDR3. CDR3 protein: CSPRVTGQETQYF. CDR3 DNA (partial): TGCAGCCCTAGGGTTACGGGGCAAGAGACC.

This clone occurred many times. The sequenced CDR3 bases are TGTGCCAGTAGTATCCTAGGGCAGGGCAGACAGCCC. This sequence encodes CASSILGQGRQP. The CDR3 reads in full as CASSILGQGRQPQHF. The V and J genes are TRBV19 and TRBJ1-5; weak D call: TRBD1 (5 bases). Sequencing ends 3 residues short of the CDR3 end; the germline J gene provides the rest. V lost 3 bases, J lost 7 bases, and 16 bases lay in between. Germline lookup yields CDR1 LNHDA and CDR2 SQIVND (reference sequence). The length of the CDR3 is 15 residues.

This clone was counted between two and nine times. The read finishes 3 residues shy of the CDR3 end, and the germline J gene is used to complete it. The genes are TRBV5-1 and TRBJ2-7, with 10 bases identical to TRBD1. The CDR3 spans 14 residues. Germline-derived CDR1 and CDR2 are SGHRS and YFSETQ. Trimming cost V 3 bases and J 6 bases; bases outside gene matches: 6. The chain's CDR3 is CASSSTGTGAEQYF. CDR3 bases read: TGCGCCAGCAGCTCCACCGGGACAGGGGCCGAG.

This clone was detected ten times or more. The junction departs from germline at one end; a sequencing error may be responsible. The sequenced fragment ends 3 residues before the CDR3 boundary, so the rest is inferred from the germline J gene. This sample includes further DNA sequences coding for the same CDR3. The rearrangement joins TRBV12-3 or TRBV12-4 to TRBJ2-1; the match to TRBD1 covers 10 bases. CDR3 size: 14 residues. CDR3 bases read: TGTGCTAGCAGTCCCAGGACAGGGGGCAATGAG. This encodes CASSPRTGGNE. The entire CDR3 is CASSPRTGGNEQFF.

This clone has ten or more counts. Incomplete CDR3 DNA: TGTGCCAGCAGTTCAGACAGGGAAGTAAACGAG. It translates to CASSSDREVNE. The full CDR3 reads CASSSDREVNEQYF. The chain is built from TRBV6-2 or TRBV6-3 and TRBJ2-7; the match to TRBD1 covers 7 bases. The DNA ends 3 residues before the CDR3 does, and the rest of the CDR3 is filled in from the germline J gene. CDR1 and CDR2 (germline): MNHEY, SVGEGT. This CDR3 is 14 amino acids long. The V gene end was trimmed by 4 bases and the J gene end by 5 bases; junction bases not matched to a gene: 8.